This T cell receptor beta chain was captured by sequencing in a study of T-cell memory formation after mild COVID-19. Germline CDR1 is SQVTM and CDR2 is ANQGSEA. The CDR3 is 12 residues long. V was clipped by 7 bases and J by 5 bases, with 12 bases between them. Each CDR3 protein is one row after TCRdb ran MiXCR on the 5' RACE reads. The repertoire has some 450,000 distinct CDR3 sequences, roughly 20% of them found once; the top ten carry approximately 8.1%. This receptor was taken from an adult woman who had mild COVID-19 (a few samples of this study predate the infection). Cell type and time point are not known. Input material: PBMCs or a T cell subset sorted from them (not recorded which). The chain carries TRBV29-1 and TRBJ2-1, with D tentatively TRBD1 or TRBD2 (5 bases each). The CDR3 here is CSAEGLDNEQFF. The CDR3 DNA reads TGCAGCGCCGAGGGGCTAGACAATGAGCAGTTCTTC.